This T cell receptor (beta chain) came from a study of blood T cell repertoires in COVID-19. Study background: Sites across the United States, Italy and Spain contributed samples from acute and convalescent COVID-19. PBMCs, B-cell-depleted T cells, or T cells provided the cDNA or gDNA that made up the material.

Method: immunoSEQ multiplex PCR; TCRdb's copy keeps in-frame clones and lacks some. Here the sample spans under 200,000 clones, just over 85% being singletons. The CDR3 loop spans 16 amino acids. The ends lost 7 bases at V and 12 bases at J; junction bases unmatched: 21. From germline, CDR1 is GTSNPN and CDR2 SVGIG (reference sequence). The rearrangement joins TRBV30 to TRBJ2-7; 13 nucleotides match TRBD2. This receptor was identified in a man in his 60s with acute or convalescent COVID-19. Sequencing was done on a sample of peripheral blood. CDR3 nucleotide sequence: TGTGCCTCCACACCGGGACTAGCGGGGAGAGGGGGTAGTTTGTACTTC. Protein: CASTPGLAGRGGSLYF.